This T cell receptor beta chain is from a study of PD-L1 blockade in urothelial cancer. Time point reported: peripheral blood 6 weeks after treatment start. The CDR3 is 13 residues long. V was shortened by 1 base and J by 15 bases, with 16 bases between the two germline ends. Germline V gene lookup returns CDR1 SEHNR and CDR2 FQNEAQ (reference sequence). Using immunoSEQ multiplex PCR, the repertoire was profiled, and TCRdb retains in-frame clones only, with some absent. Counted here are around 19,000 clones, about four fifths occurring once; the ten biggest clones make up approximately 1.6%. This rearrangement joins TRBV7-9 to TRBJ2-1; D is possibly TRBD2 (6 bases). The clonotype originates from a man aged 50 or older with urothelial cancer. The specimen comprised PBMCs, sampled around atezolizumab (anti-PD-L1) treatment. The CDR3 coding sequence is TGTGCCAGCAGCTTAGGGCTAGCGACTAGGCTGTTCTTC. Its protein is CASSLGLATRLFF.